The 20 T cell receptor beta chains reported below all come from one sample, sequenced in a study of T cells in Graves' hyperthyroidism and ophthalmopathy. Using RNA transcripts as the source, TCR beta CDR3 regions were amplified. During a first-round RT-PCR of the TCR CDR3, the HTBI primer set was used. TCRdb re-analysed the multiplex PCR reads in MiXCR, keeping a single row per CDR3 protein. The sample lists a few hundred thousand distinct CDR3 sequences; 16% were seen once. Sequenced input: blood. The source of these receptors is a woman aged 40 to 50 with Graves' ophthalmopathy.

At least ten counts were recorded for this clonotype. The chain employs TRBV7-2 and TRBJ1-2; D gene unclear. Trimming shortened V by 5 bases and J by 3 bases, and 10 bases separated the two germline ends. This CDR3 contains 13 residues. Germline-derived CDR1 and CDR2 are SGHTA and FQGNSA. Here the CDR3 reads CASSIRRDYGYTF. Written as DNA, the CDR3 is TGTGCCAGCAGCATCCGACGGGACTATGGCTACACCTTC.

This sequence joins TRBV5-1 and TRBJ2-7; D perhaps matches TRBD2 (6 bases). The CDR3 contains 11 residues. Germline assignment: CDR1 SGHRS and CDR2 YFSETQ. V was cut by 5 bases and J by 5 bases, with 8 bases left in between. The CDR3 here is CASRAGHEQYF. CDR3 DNA: TGCGCCAGCAGGGCGGGGCACGAGCAGTACTTC. Variable domain in full (rest from reference TRBV5-1 and TRBJ2-7): KAGVTQTPRYLIKTRGQQVTLSCSPISGHRSVSWYQQTPGQGLQFLFEYFSETQRNKGNFPGRFSGRQFSNSRSEMNVSTLELGDSALYLCASRAGHEQYFGPGTRLTVT.

There are many counts of this clonotype. The rearrangement joins TRBV2 to TRBJ2-3; perhaps TRBD1 as D (8 bases). The germline V gene encodes CDR1 SNHLY and CDR2 FYNNEI. Trimming took off 3 bases at V and 3 bases at J, with 16 bases between the two ends. The CDR3 has 16 amino acids. CDR3 coding DNA: TGTGCCAGCAGTGACCTCGACAGGGGAGGGACAGATACGCAGTATTTT. This sequence encodes CASSDLDRGGTDTQYF.

The chain uses TRBV7-9 and TRBJ2-7; 8 bases map to TRBD1. The trim removed 4 bases at V and 7 bases at J, leaving 6 bases unmatched. The CDR3 spans 13 residues. The germline V gene has CDR1 SEHNR and CDR2 FQNEAQ (reference sequence). The DNA of the CDR3 is TGTGCCAGCAGCTCCCCGGACAGGGATGAGCAGTACTTC. It codes for CASSSPDRDEQYF.

Only a few counts were recorded for this clonotype. The chain has TRBV28 and TRBJ1-2; tentatively, D is TRBD1 (5 bases). In germline, CDR1 is MDHEN, CDR2 SYDVKM. V was cut by 3 bases and J by 2 bases, with 13 bases left in between. The CDR3 has 15 amino acids. CDR3 in amino acids: CASSFGRGINYGYTF. The CDR3 DNA follows: TGTGCCAGCAGTTTTGGACGGGGGATAAACTATGGCTACACCTTC.

The chain combines TRBV11-2 with TRBJ2-3; 11 bases fit TRBD1. J lost 0 bases, V lost 5 bases, and 7 bases had no gene match. CDR3 length: 17 amino acids. Germline CDR1 SGHAT, CDR2 FQNNGV. CDR3 in amino acids: CASSRPGTGGSTDTQYF. The CDR3 DNA reads as TGTGCCAGCAGCCGCCCCGGGACAGGGGGAAGCACAGATACGCAGTATTTT.

The genes are TRBV10-3 and TRBJ2-7; 7 bases are shared with TRBD1. The CDR3 contains 15 residues. Germline V gene lookup returns CDR1 ENHRY and CDR2 SYGVKD. Losses at the gene ends were 6 bases for V and 0 bases for J; bases not matched to a gene: 8. The CDR3 reads CAIRTGTAFSYEQYF. Here the CDR3 DNA reads TGTGCCATCAGAACCGGGACAGCGTTCTCCTACGAGCAGTACTTC.

V and J are TRBV19 and TRBJ2-3; D may be TRBD1 (5 bases). Germline lookup yields CDR1 LNHDA and CDR2 SQIVND (reference sequence). The CDR3 is made up of 14 amino acids. V dropped 2 bases and J dropped 5 bases, with 11 bases sitting between them. The CDR3 coding sequence is TGTGCCAGTAGTATATCCCAGGGAAGAGATACGCAGTATTTT. Its translation is CASSISQGRDTQYF.

This clonotype was detected many times. The V gene is TRBV2, the J gene TRBJ2-7, with 11 bases matching TRBD2. Germline V gene data show CDR1 as SNHLY and CDR2 as FYNNEI. There are 15 residues in the CDR3. The V and J ends lost 1 base and 4 bases, in that order; junction bases with no gene match: 3. The CDR3 region has the DNA TGTGCCAGCAGTGAAGAAACTAGCGGGGGATACGAGCAGTACTTC. Protein: CASSEETSGGYEQYF.

This clonotype was seen more than once but under ten times. This chain joins TRBV28 and TRBJ2-1; tentative D call: TRBD2 (5 bases). Germline lookup yields CDR1 MDHEN and CDR2 SYDVKM. V lost 5 bases to trimming and J lost 0 bases, with 11 bases between them. The CDR3 length is 15 residues. CDR3 DNA sequence: TGTGCCAGCAGTGCCCAGCGGAGCTCCTACAATGAGCAGTTCTTC. This sequence encodes CASSAQRSSYNEQFF.

Only a few counts were recorded for this clonotype. One end of the junction varies from germline; a read error may be responsible. The V and J genes are TRBV3-1 and TRBJ1-1, with a possible D match to TRBD1 (5 bases). This CDR3 comprises 17 residues. Germline V gene data show CDR1 as LGHDT and CDR2 as YNNKEL (reference sequence). In nucleotides, the CDR3 is TGTGCCAGCACCAGAGGAGGGGTGTTTTCCCAGAACACTGAAGCTTCCTTT. Its protein is CASTRGGVFSQNTEASF.

This clonotype was seen at least ten times. V is TRBV18 and J is TRBJ1-1; 7 bases are a match to TRBD1. Trimming took 5 bases from V and 5 from J; bases not matched to a gene: 8. CDR1 is KGHSH, CDR2 LQKENI, per germline. The length of the CDR3 is 14 residues. CDR3 in amino acids: CASSETGTGTEAFF. The CDR3 DNA reads as TGTGCCAGCTCAGAGACAGGGACGGGGACTGAAGCTTTCTTT.

This clonotype showed up just a few times. This rearrangement joins TRBV24-1 to TRBJ2-1, with D hard to call. Germline CDR1 KGHDR, CDR2 SFDVKD. This CDR3 is 13 amino acids long. V shed 10 bases and J shed 6 bases, with 15 bases lying between them. CDR3 nucleotides: TGTGCCACAGCTCCCGCCGAACTCAATGAGCAGTTCTTC. This sequence encodes CATAPAELNEQFF.

This sequence joins TRBV28 and TRBJ2-3; tentative D call: TRBD2 (6 bases). Germline V gene data show CDR1 as MDHEN and CDR2 as SYDVKM. The CDR3 extends over 15 amino acids. V was clipped by 6 bases and J by 6 bases, with 19 bases between them. The CDR3 sequence: CASRLIGLPRDTQYF. CDR3 sequence (DNA): TGTGCCAGCAGACTAATCGGACTACCCCGGGATACGCAGTATTTT.

This clonotype was picked up a small number of times. The chain joins TRBV28 to TRBJ2-1; 8 bases agree with TRBD1. The germline gives CDR1 MDHEN, CDR2 SYDVKM. Unmatched junction bases numbered 15, after V lost 4 bases and J lost 4 bases. The CDR3 extends over 18 amino acids. DNA of the CDR3: TGTGCCAGCAGTTCCCGACAGGGGCGAATCGGCAAATACAATGAGCAGTTCTTC. Translation gives CASSSRQGRIGKYNEQFF.

This clonotype was observed many times. The chain employs TRBV29-1 and TRBJ2-3; TRBD1 might be the D (6 bases). CDR1 and CDR2 (germline): SQVTM, ANQGSEA. The CDR3 totals 14 residues. V lost 6 bases, J lost 1 base, and 14 bases lay in between. For the CDR3, the DNA is TGCAGCGTCGCACAGGGTCAGGGCACAGATACGCAGTATTTT. Translating gives CSVAQGQGTDTQYF.

In this sample, this clonotype turned up many times. V usage is TRBV5-1 and J usage is TRBJ2-7; no clear D. CDR3 length equals 12 residues. V was clipped by 3 bases and J by 6 bases, with 10 bases between them. Germline lookup yields CDR1 SGHRS and CDR2 YFSETQ. DNA of the CDR3: TGCGCCAGCAGCTGGACGGGCGGCGAGCAGTACTTC. Its translation: CASSWTGGEQYF.

This clonotype turned up a few times. The chain links TRBV5-8 to TRBJ2-1; D is unresolved. Germline V gives CDR1 SGHTS, CDR2 YDEGEE. Trimming removed 2 bases from V and 0 bases from J, with 9 bases in between. The CDR3 covers 15 residues. CDR3 amino acids: CASSFLGSSYNEQFF. The DNA of the CDR3 is TGTGCCAGCAGCTTTTTAGGGTCCTCCTACAATGAGCAGTTCTTC. The full variable domain, in which reference TRBV5-8 and TRBJ2-1 provide the parts outside the CDR3, is EAGVTQSPTHLIKTRGQQATLRCSPISGHTSVYWYQQALGLGLQFLLWYDEGEERNRGNFPPRFSGRQFPNYSSELNVNALELEDSALYLCASSFLGSSYNEQFFGPGTRLTVL.

This clonotype has a count of ten or more. The chain recombines TRBV20-1 with TRBJ1-4, with 7 bases matching TRBD1. The V segment lost 1 base and the J segment 6 bases; nucleotides outside the gene matches: 11. Germline V lookup: CDR1 DFQATT, CDR2 SNEGSKA (reference sequence). The CDR3 is made up of 16 amino acids. The CDR3 here is CSARGPNRGVDEKLFF. The DNA for the CDR3 is TGCAGTGCTAGAGGTCCTAACAGGGGTGTGGATGAAAAACTGTTTTTT.

This clonotype was observed at least ten times. The chain is built from TRBV6-1 and TRBJ2-3; a weak D match, TRBD2 (6 bases). V lost 11 bases and J 4 bases, leaving 22 bases between the germline ends. The CDR3 is 15 residues long. CDR1 is MNHNS and CDR2 is SASEGT in the germline V gene. CDR3 residues: CAAHPSGRRPDTQYF. Written as DNA, the CDR3 is TGTGCCGCCCACCCTTCCGGGAGAAGGCCAGATACGCAGTATTTT.